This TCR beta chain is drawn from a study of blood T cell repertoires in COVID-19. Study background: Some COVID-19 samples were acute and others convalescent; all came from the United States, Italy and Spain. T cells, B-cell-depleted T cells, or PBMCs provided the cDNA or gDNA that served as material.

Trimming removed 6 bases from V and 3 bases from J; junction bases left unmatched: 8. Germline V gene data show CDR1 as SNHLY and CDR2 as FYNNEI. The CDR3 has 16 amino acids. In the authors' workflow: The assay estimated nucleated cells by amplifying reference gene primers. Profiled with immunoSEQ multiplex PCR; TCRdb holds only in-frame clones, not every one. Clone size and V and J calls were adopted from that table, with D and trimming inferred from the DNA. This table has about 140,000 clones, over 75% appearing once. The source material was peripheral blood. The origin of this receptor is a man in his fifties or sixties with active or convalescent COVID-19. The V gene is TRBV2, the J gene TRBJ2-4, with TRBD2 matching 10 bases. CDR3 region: CASRPGLAVNKNIQYF. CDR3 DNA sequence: TGTGCCAGCAGACCCGGACTAGCGGTTAACAAAAACATTCAGTACTTC.